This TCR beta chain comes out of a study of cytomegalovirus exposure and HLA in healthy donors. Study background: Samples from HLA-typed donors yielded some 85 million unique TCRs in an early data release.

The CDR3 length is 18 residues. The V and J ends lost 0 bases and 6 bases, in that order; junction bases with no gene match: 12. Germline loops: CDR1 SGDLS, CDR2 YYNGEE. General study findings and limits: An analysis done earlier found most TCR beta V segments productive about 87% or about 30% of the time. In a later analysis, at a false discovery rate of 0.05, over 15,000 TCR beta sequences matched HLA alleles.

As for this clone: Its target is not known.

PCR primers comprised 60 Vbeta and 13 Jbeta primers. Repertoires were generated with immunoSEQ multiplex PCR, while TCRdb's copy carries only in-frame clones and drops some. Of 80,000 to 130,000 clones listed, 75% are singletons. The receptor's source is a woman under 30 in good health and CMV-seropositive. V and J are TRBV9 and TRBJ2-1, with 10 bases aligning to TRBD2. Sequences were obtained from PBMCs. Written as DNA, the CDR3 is TGTGCCAGCAGCGTAGCGTCCTCTAGCGGGAGTCTGGTCAATGAGCAGTTCTTC. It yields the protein CASSVASSSGSLVNEQFF.